This TCR beta chain was captured by sequencing in a study of molecular identifiers for immune sequencing clone quantification. Findings and caveats of the study: Clones carrying above 20 RNA copies accounted for over 97% of effector molecules, under 1% in naive cells.

Libraries of naive CD8 cells were prepared from about 19,000 to 1,100,000 sorted cells using 10%, 30% or 50% RNA. The germline CDR1 and CDR2 sequences are SEHNR and FQNEAQ (reference sequence). This CDR3 has 15 amino acids. From the PCR reads, TCRdb called clonotypes with MiXCR, one entry per CDR3 protein. The table records tens of thousands of distinct CDR3 sequences, about 23% of them present only once. A word on this clonotype: The antigen remains unidentified. At one of its ends the junction is not consistent with the germline gene, which may arise from a read error.

The clonotype was recovered from a human donor in good health. Some libraries in this study had Jurkat cell RNA spiked in. The J gene is TRBJ2-3, the V gene TRBV7-9, with 9 bases lining up with TRBD2. The material sequenced was naive CD8+ T cells from blood, with Jurkat cell RNA spiked in. Subset defined: FACS-sorted CD8+CD4-CCR7+CD45RA+ naive T cells. The chain's CDR3 is CASSFTREGTGTQYF. In DNA form, the CDR3 reads TGTGCCAGCAGCTTTACGCGGGAGGGCACAGGTACGCAGTATTTT.